This TCR beta chain was profiled in a study of T cell responses to AZD1222 COVID-19 vaccine. Points from the study as a whole: After the peak T cell response, and only then, were repertoires sampled. The donor group comprised mostly white British people and more females; the analysis possibly underestimated clonal diversity. Just six or seven AZD1222 recipients tested seropositive at baseline.

Note on this clone: The target antigen is unknown.

Generated by immunoSEQ multiplex PCR, the TCRdb table keeps only in-frame clones and is missing some. The sample has over 95,000 clones; 84% are singletons. The CDR3 sequence is 17 residues long. J was trimmed by 3 bases and V by 5 bases; bases with no gene match: 13. Germline values: CDR1 MDHEN, CDR2 SYDVKM. The TCR was taken from an adult who received the AZD1222 COVID-19 vaccine. The sequencing used peripheral blood, collected 28 days after the second AZD1222 dose. V usage is TRBV28 and J usage is TRBJ1-1; 9 bases are shared with TRBD1. CDR3: CASSALPGQGGYTEAFF. CDR3 bases: TGTGCCAGCAGTGCCCTTCCGGGACAGGGAGGGTACACTGAAGCTTTCTTT.